These T cell receptor beta chains were read from a single sample in a study of beta chain features in type 1 diabetes. Produced via immunoSEQ multiplex PCR; TCRdb's table is partial and in-frame only. In the table there are about 110,000 clones, almost 40% of which are singletons. Sequencing used stem cell memory CD4+ T cells from blood. These receptor sequences come from a woman aged 18-30 years in good health. Both conserved end residues are trimmed from each CDR3.

V gene,J gene,CDR3 protein
TRBV19,TRBJ2-7,ASSKGLAAQTIGDEQY
TRBV27,TRBJ1-4,ASSLARGGNEKLF
TRBV19,TRBJ1-1,ASTLGGVGLTEAF
TRBV5-4,TRBJ2-2,ASSSQQGSATGELF
TRBV7-9,TRBJ2-7,ASSLRAGSWEQY
TRBV10-3,TRBJ2-3,AISDSGRVKDTQY
TRBV11-2,TRBJ2-3,ASSFLAGGTDTQY
TRBV27,TRBJ1-1,ASKGRGRTEAF
TRBV5-1,TRBJ2-7,ASSLSSYEQY
TRBV4-2,TRBJ2-1,ASSQEGDPQEGQF
TRBV18,TRBJ1-2,ASSLRQGYT
TRBV18,TRBJ2-2,ASSPQRTGYSPGELF
TRBV7-2,TRBJ2-1,ASSFTGLAYNEQF
TRBV25-1,TRBJ2-1,ASSENIGTGGIGEQF
TRBV18,TRBJ2-3,ASSPAGGRRRNTQY
TRBV9,TRBJ2-1,ASSYRGLAGEQF
TRBV18,TRBJ1-1,ASSGRPGLENTEAF
TRBV7-9,TRBJ1-1,ASSLREVAGRDTEAF
TRBV27,TRBJ2-3,ASSLMVAASTDTQY
TRBV2,TRBJ2-3,ASFHRQLSTDTQY
TRBV19,TRBJ2-5,ASTLRAGRAQETQY
TRBV28,TRBJ1-1,ASTAGTGGWRTEAF
TRBV7-9,TRBJ1-1,ASSLGGTTNTEAF
TRBV7-7,TRBJ2-1,ASSLVAGGYNEQF
TRBV7-9,TRBJ1-4,ASSLEGGEKLF
TRBV6-5,TRBJ2-7,ASSYSDTAYEQY
TRBV18,TRBJ1-4,ASSPVTAEKLF
TRBV7-3,TRBJ2-1,ASSLSMAGGEQF
TRBV7-2,TRBJ2-7,ASSLGQGGGEQY
TRBV18,TRBJ2-7,ASSRDRDQRY
TRBV18,TRBJ2-5,ASVDIEWETQY
TRBV30,TRBJ2-7,AWRKDRSKINYEQY
TRBV19,TRBJ2-7,ASSRDRSTYEQY
TRBV7-9,TRBJ1-1,ASSFGQGAEAF
TRBV30,TRBJ1-2,AWNLIRTGNYGYT
TRBV5-1,TRBJ2-2,ASTPLGRTNTGELF
TRBV7-3,TRBJ2-1,ASSSGLAGYNEQF
TRBV6-6,TRBJ1-1,ASSYRGQPNTEAF
TRBV7-2,TRBJ2-2,ASSFRVGQGAGTGELF
TRBV5-6,TRBJ2-7,ASSLRGQGYEQY
TRBV29-1,-,SVRQRGSSYEQY
TRBV5-1,TRBJ2-5,ASSRGTSGRVPGTQY
TRBV4-2,TRBJ2-1,ASSQEQATYNEQF
TRBV7-6,TRBJ2-7,ASSPSPGLASYEQY
TRBV7-2,TRBJ2-7,ASSLVGNPSGSNEQY
TRBV28,TRBJ2-1,ASSPAGTGGGNEQF
TRBV5-1,TRBJ2-7,ASTTGSSYEQY
TRBV28,TRBJ2-5,ASSLGGGTPGQY
TRBV6-1,TRBJ1-5,ASSAGTGYRNQPQH
TRBV7-2,TRBJ1-3,ASSIQSGGARNTIY
TRBV6-4,TRBJ2-2,ASSDSTGGRTGELF
TRBV27,TRBJ1-5,ASSLEGAGQPQH
TRBV7-3,TRBJ2-1,ASSSGINEQF
TRBV7-3,TRBJ1-1,ASSLGTGQGNTEAF